This T cell receptor (beta chain) was recorded in a study of blood T cell repertoires in COVID-19. Study overall: Whether acute or convalescent, the COVID-19 samples came from the United States, Italy and Spain. PBMCs, B-cell-depleted T cells, or T cells were the source of the cDNA or gDNA that made up the material.

In the authors' workflow: The assay estimated nucleated cells by amplifying reference gene primers. Sequenced by immunoSEQ multiplex PCR; TCRdb stores in-frame clones only, minus some. That table furnishes V, J and clone size, whereas the DNA furnished D and trimming. Of roughly 35,000 clones listed, almost 80% are singletons. The TCR comes from a woman aged 55-69 years with acute or convalescent COVID-19. Sequencing input: peripheral blood.

CDR3 amino acids: CASSQPARLENIQYF. In nucleotides, the CDR3 is TGTGCCAGCAGCCAGCCCGCGCGGCTGGAAAACATTCAGTACTTC. The chain is built from TRBV11-2 and TRBJ2-4; D is unclear. There are 15 residues in the CDR3. Trimming left V 5 bases short and J 5 bases short, with 16 bases between. CDR1 is SGHAT and CDR2 is FQNNGV in the germline V gene.